The 14 T cell receptor beta chains below come from one sample, sequenced in a study of T cell responses to AZD1222 COVID-19 vaccine. Assay: immunoSEQ multiplex PCR; the TCRdb copy retains only in-frame clones and omits some. The data contain about 110,000 clones, less than 95% of them singletons. The input for sequencing was peripheral blood, taken 28 days after the second AZD1222 dose. The receptors derive from an adult who received the AZD1222 COVID-19 vaccine.

The chain carries TRBV27 and TRBJ1-5; D is undetermined. Trimming removed 3 bases at V and 9 bases at J, with 18 bases between. The CDR3 loop spans 15 amino acids. Germline CDR1 and CDR2: MNHEY and SMNVEV (reference sequence). DNA of the CDR3: TGTGCCAGCAGTTTGGGAGGGTTCGGGCACAGGCCCCAGCATTTT. Amino acid sequence: CASSLGGFGHRPQHF.

The chain links TRBV19 to TRBJ1-1; D call uncertain. The CDR3 contains 15 residues. The V end was cut by 1 base, the J end by 3 bases, with 12 bases between. The germline V gene has CDR1 LNHDA and CDR2 SQIVND (reference sequence). CDR3 amino acids: CASSIAPRMDTEAFF. CDR3 nucleotide sequence: TGTGCCAGTAGTATAGCCCCCAGGATGGACACTGAAGCTTTCTTT.

The chain joins TRBV7-2 to TRBJ1-1, with D possibly TRBD1 on 6 matching bases. This CDR3 is built from 15 residues. Per germline, CDR1 SGHTA and CDR2 FQGNSA. Trimming took 4 bases from V and 3 from J, leaving 15 bases between them. CDR3 residues: CASSSYRQVDTEAFF. The CDR3 coding sequence is TGTGCCAGCAGCTCATATAGACAGGTCGACACTGAAGCTTTCTTT. Looking up the rest from reference TRBV7-2 and TRBJ1-1 gives the full variable domain: GAGVSQSPSNKVTEKGKDVELRCDPISGHTALYWYRQSLGQGLEFLIYFQGNSAPDKSGLPSDRFSAERTGGSVSTLTIQRTQQEDSAVYLCASSSYRQVDTEAFFGQGTRLTVV.

V usage is TRBV7-8 and J usage is TRBJ2-7, with D possibly matching TRBD2 (6 bases). The CDR3 totals 15 residues. The germline V and J ends were trimmed by 1 base and 0 bases, with 10 bases remaining between them. Germline V gene data show CDR1 as SGHVS and CDR2 as FQNEAQ. The DNA of the CDR3 is TGTGCCAGCAGCTTAGTGGAGACTAGCTCCTACGAGCAGTACTTC. Its translation is CASSLVETSSYEQYF.

As DNA, the CDR3 is TGTGCCAGCAGTTACTCTTCGGGACATATGGGAAACACCATATATTTT. It is translated as CASSYSSGHMGNTIYF. V gene TRBV6-5 combines with J gene TRBJ1-3; weak D call: TRBD1 (6 bases). In germline, CDR1 is MNHEY, CDR2 SVGAGI. The CDR3 extends over 16 amino acids. Between the trimmed V and J ends, which lost 0 bases and 4 bases, there was a span of 13 bases.

V usage is TRBV27 and J usage is TRBJ2-7; D may be TRBD1 (6 bases). The CDR3 totals 12 residues. Germline CDR1 is MNHEY and CDR2 is SMNVEV (reference sequence). V was cut by 3 bases and J by 7 bases, with 10 bases left in between. In nucleotides, the CDR3 is TGTGCCAGCAGTTTTACAGGGTTGGAGCAGTACTTC. This gives the protein CASSFTGLEQYF.

By share of the sample, this clone is medium-sized (0.01 to 0.1%). The chain couples TRBV3-1 (or the pseudogene TRBV3-2) to TRBJ1-6; 9 bases agree with TRBD1. Losses at the gene ends were 0 bases for V and 9 bases for J; bases not matched to a gene: 6. The CDR3 is made up of 16 amino acids. Germline-derived CDR1 and CDR2 are LGHDT and YNNKEL (reference sequence). Here the CDR3 DNA reads TGTGCCAGCAGCCAAGAGTGGGACAGGGCTGGTTCACCCCTCCACTTT. Its translation: CASSQEWDRAGSPLHF.

V and J are TRBV7-2 and TRBJ2-1; 8 nucleotides agree with TRBD2. The CDR3 spans 15 residues. Germline loops: CDR1 SGHTA, CDR2 FQGNSA. V lost 1 base to trimming and J lost 6 bases; unmatched junction nucleotides: 5. The CDR3 protein is CASSLGGGHPNEQFF. CDR3 nucleotide sequence: TGTGCCAGCAGCTTAGGCGGGGGGCACCCCAATGAGCAGTTCTTC. The full variable domain, in which reference TRBV7-2 and TRBJ2-1 provide the parts outside the CDR3, is GAGVSQSPSNKVTEKGKDVELRCDPISGHTALYWYRQSLGQGLEFLIYFQGNSAPDKSGLPSDRFSAERTGGSVSTLTIQRTQQEDSAVYLCASSLGGGHPNEQFFGPGTRLTVL.

The CDR3 DNA reads TGTGCCAGCGATACGAGCGGGGGGGGCAACACCGGGGAGCTGTTTTTT. Translating gives CASDTSGGGNTGELFF. This chain uses TRBV6-4 with TRBJ2-2; the match to TRBD2 covers 10 bases. The CDR3 consists of 16 residues. CDR1 MRHNA and CDR2 SNTAGT come from the germline V gene. The trim removed 8 bases at V and 2 bases at J, leaving 8 bases unmatched.

For the CDR3, the DNA is TGCGCCAGCAGGACAGGCCTGAGCTCCTATAATTCACCCCTCCACTTT. Translated, it gives CASRTGLSSYNSPLHF. The chain combines TRBV5-1 with TRBJ1-6; TRBD1 is a possible D gene (6 bases). V was pared by 5 bases and J by 0 bases, with 12 bases between. This CDR3 has 16 amino acids. The germline gives CDR1 SGHRS, CDR2 YFSETQ.

This clone was picked up one time. The V and J genes are TRBV18 and TRBJ1-4; TRBD1 agrees at 7 bases. Germline loops: CDR1 KGHSH, CDR2 LQKENI. V lost 0 bases, J lost 4 bases, and 2 bases stayed unmatched. The CDR3 has 15 residues. This chain's CDR3 is CASSPPDRVNEKLFF. The CDR3 DNA reads as TGTGCCAGCTCACCACCTGACAGGGTTAATGAAAAACTGTTTTTT. Filled out from reference TRBV18 and TRBJ1-4, the complete variable domain reads NAGVMQNPRHLVRRRGQEARLRCSPMKGHSHVYWYRQLPEEGLKFMVYLQKENIIDESGMPKERFSAEFPKEGPSILRIQQVVRGDSAAYFCASSPPDRVNEKLFFGSGTQLSVL.

The J gene is TRBJ1-2, the V gene TRBV4-1; no firm D call. CDR1 MGHRA and CDR2 YSYEKL come from the germline V gene. The ends were cut back, 1 base at V and 4 bases at J, with 10 bases in the middle. The CDR3 runs 14 residues. The CDR3: CASSQVDGSYGYTF. DNA for the CDR3: TGCGCCAGCAGCCAAGTAGATGGGTCCTATGGCTACACCTTC.

This chain links TRBV7-9 with TRBJ2-3; TRBD1 is a possible D gene (7 bases). The V gene lost 3 bases and the J gene lost 3 bases, with 16 bases spanning the gap. The CDR3 loop spans 16 amino acids. The germline V gene has CDR1 SEHNR and CDR2 FQNEAQ (reference sequence). In nucleotides, the CDR3 is TGTGCCAGCAGCTTCAAAAGACAGGGAGGAACAGATACGCAGTATTTT. This codes for CASSFKRQGGTDTQYF.

J is TRBJ1-4 and V is TRBV29-1, with D possibly TRBD1 on 5 matching bases. The CDR3 runs to 13 residues. V gave up 4 bases and J gave up 3 bases, with 9 bases separating them. CDR1 is SQVTM and CDR2 is ANQGSEA in the germline V gene. CDR3 nucleotide sequence: TGCAGCGTTGGGTCAGGGTCTAATGAAAAACTGTTTTTT. Translated: CSVGSGSNEKLFF.